These 12 T cell receptor beta chains were all obtained from the same sample, sequenced in a study of patients and donors after allogeneic stem cell transplantation (dated by TCRdb to 2018 to 2020). Library creation used RT-PCR. Sequenced on a NextSeq 550. TCRdb reprocessed the public reads (quality trimming at Q25 with fastp, clone calling with MiXCR) and kept in-frame beta chains. Merged by CDR3 protein, the rows form single entries marked with the most common genes and DNA. In all, the sample holds about 40,000 distinct CDR3 sequences, and more than 30% of those were seen once. About three quarters of the sample goes to the ten largest clones. Sequencing used blood, either unsorted or a sorted T cell fraction (not recorded which). The receptors derive from a human donor who was either an allogeneic HSCT recipient or a stem cell or donor lymphocyte infusion donor (not recorded which). It is not recorded whose cells these are; they may come from a transplant donor.

V gene TRBV6-5 combines with J gene TRBJ1-6; D is undetermined. The CDR3 is 14 residues long. Germline CDR1 MNHEY, CDR2 SVGAGI. Trimming took 5 bases from V and 9 from J, leaving 14 bases between them. The CDR3 reads CASSRLSSGSPLHF. The DNA for the CDR3 is TGTGCCAGCAGTCGACTCTCTTCGGGTTCACCCCTCCACTTT.

This clonotype has more than one count but fewer than ten. This sequence joins TRBV15 and TRBJ1-2, with D hard to call. Trimming shortened V by 1 base and J by 6 bases, and 6 bases separated the two germline ends. This CDR3 is 12 amino acids long. Germline V lookup: CDR1 LNHNV, CDR2 YYDKDF (reference sequence). The CDR3 nucleotides are TGTGCCACCAGCAGAGCCGGGAATGGCTACACCTTC. Translation: CATSRAGNGYTF. Using reference TRBV15 and TRBJ1-2 for the parts outside the CDR3, the full variable domain is DAMVIQNPRYQVTQFGKPVTLSCSQTLNHNVMYWYQQKSSQAPKLLFHYYDKDFNNEADTPDNFQSRRPNTSFCFLDIRSPGLGDTAMYLCATSRAGNGYTFGSGTRLTVV.

Ten or more counts support this clonotype. The CDR3 reads CASSIASGDEQYF. In DNA, the CDR3 is TGTGCCAGTAGTATTGCTAGCGGGGACGAGCAGTACTTC. The J gene is TRBJ2-7, the V gene TRBV19; 9 nucleotides match TRBD2. The trim removed 3 bases at V and 5 bases at J, leaving 2 bases unmatched. Germline loops: CDR1 LNHDA, CDR2 SQIVND (reference sequence). CDR3 size: 13 residues.

This clonotype has just one count. A read error may be the cause here, since a much bigger clone is one base away. The chain links TRBV13 to TRBJ1-2; D uncertain. CDR1 and CDR2 from the germline V gene are PRHDT and FYEKMQ (reference sequence). CDR3 length equals 12 residues. The CDR3 DNA follows: TGTGCCAGAAGCTTAATGGGCGGGCGCGACACCTTC. Amino acids: CARSLMGGRDTF.

This chain uses TRBV24-1 with TRBJ2-3; possibly TRBD2 for D (5 bases). V was trimmed by 6 bases and J by 0 bases, leaving 12 bases between them. This CDR3 is 15 amino acids long. Germline V gives CDR1 KGHDR, CDR2 SFDVKD. DNA for the CDR3: TGTGCCACCAGTACCCTAGCTTCTAGCACAGATACGCAGTATTTT. Translating it yields CATSTLASSTDTQYF.

Only a few counts were recorded for this clonotype. This chain connects TRBV28 to TRBJ1-5; 7 bases fit TRBD1. CDR1 MDHEN and CDR2 SYDVKM come from the germline V gene. There are 15 residues in the CDR3. V shed 3 bases, J shed 0 bases, and the junction held 2 bases outside the gene matches. CDR3 nucleotide sequence: TGTGCCAGCAGTTTCGGACAGGTTAGCAATCAGCCCCAGCATTTT. Its translation is CASSFGQVSNQPQHF. The complete variable domain, with remaining parts taken from reference TRBV28 and TRBJ1-5, reads DVKVTQSSRYLVKRTGEKVFLECVQDMDHENMFWYRQDPGLGLRLIYFSYDVKMKEKGDIPEGYSVSREKKERFSLILESASTNQTSMYLCASSFGQVSNQPQHFGDGTRLSIL.

This clonotype occurred many times. The J gene is TRBJ1-2, the V gene TRBV18; 7 bases match TRBD1. Losses at the gene ends were 1 base for V and 10 bases for J; bases not matched to a gene: 6. This CDR3 spans 13 amino acids. Germline V gene sequence: CDR1 KGHSH, CDR2 LQKENI. CDR3 DNA: TGTGCCAGCTCACCACGCCGAGACAGGGCCTACACCTTC. Protein: CASSPRRDRAYTF.

The chain combines TRBV20-1 with TRBJ1-6; no clear D. Germline V gene data show CDR1 as DFQATT and CDR2 as SNEGSKA (reference sequence). V dropped 0 bases and J dropped 0 bases, with 12 bases sitting between them. The CDR3 covers 17 residues. The CDR3 region has the DNA TGCAGTGCTAGAGATCCGTCATCGAGCTCCTATAATTCACCCCTCCACTTT. Protein sequence: CSARDPSSSSYNSPLHF.

This clonotype has only a few counts. The chain joins TRBV28 to TRBJ1-1; a possible D gene is TRBD1 (6 bases). The CDR3 has 16 residues. Germline-derived CDR1 and CDR2 are MDHEN and SYDVKM. Trimming pared 6 bases from V and 4 bases from J, leaving 21 bases between. This CDR3 is CASSLAVGMGATEAFF. The DNA for the CDR3 is TGTGCCAGCAGCTTAGCGGTCGGGATGGGGGCCACTGAAGCTTTCTTT. The whole variable domain, filled in from reference TRBV28 and TRBJ1-1, reads DVKVTQSSRYLVKRTGEKVFLECVQDMDHENMFWYRQDPGLGLRLIYFSYDVKMKEKGDIPEGYSVSREKKERFSLILESASTNQTSMYLCASSLAVGMGATEAFFGQGTRLTVV.

The rearrangement links TRBV24-1 to TRBJ2-1; 7 nucleotides agree with TRBD2. The CDR3 extends over 11 amino acids. V gave up 7 bases and J gave up 9 bases; unmatched junction bases: 2. CDR1 and CDR2 from the germline V gene are KGHDR and SFDVKD. In DNA, the CDR3 is TGTGCCACCAGGCGGGGGAGTGAGCAGTTCTTC. It codes for CATRRGSEQFF.

The genes are TRBV12-3 or TRBV12-4 and TRBJ2-3; the D gene could be TRBD1 or TRBD2 (5 bases each). Trimming removed 7 bases from V and 6 bases from J, with 17 bases in between. The CDR3 totals 14 residues. CDR3 in DNA: TGTGCCAGCACCGCCGGGACGGTCCAGGATACGCAGTATTTT. The encoded protein is CASTAGTVQDTQYF.

The rearrangement uses TRBV5-5 and TRBJ2-7; maybe TRBD1 (6 bases). Germline V gene sequence: CDR1 SGHKS, CDR2 YYEKEE (reference sequence). The CDR3 has 14 residues. V was trimmed by 2 bases and J by 2 bases, leaving 11 bases between them. In DNA form, the CDR3 reads TGTGCCAGCAGCTTCGGACAGATCCCCTACGAGCAGTACTTC. This codes for CASSFGQIPYEQYF.